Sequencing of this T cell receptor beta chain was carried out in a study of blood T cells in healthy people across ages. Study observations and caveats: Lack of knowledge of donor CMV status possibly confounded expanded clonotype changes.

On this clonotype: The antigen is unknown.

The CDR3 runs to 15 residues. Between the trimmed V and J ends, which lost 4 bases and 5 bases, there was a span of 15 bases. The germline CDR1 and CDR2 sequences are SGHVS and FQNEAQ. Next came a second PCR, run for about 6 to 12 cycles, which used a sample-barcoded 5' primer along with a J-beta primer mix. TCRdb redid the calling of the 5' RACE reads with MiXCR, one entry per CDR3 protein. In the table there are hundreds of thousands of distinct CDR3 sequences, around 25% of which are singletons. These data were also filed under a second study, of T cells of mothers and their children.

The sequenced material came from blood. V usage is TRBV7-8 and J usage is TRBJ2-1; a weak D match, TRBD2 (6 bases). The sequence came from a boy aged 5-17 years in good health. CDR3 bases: TGTGCCAGCAGCTGGAAACAGCCTAGCGACAATGAGCAGTTCTTC. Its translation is CASSWKQPSDNEQFF.